These T cell receptor beta chains were read from a single sample in a study of T cell responses to AZD1222 COVID-19 vaccine. The method was immunoSEQ multiplex PCR; TCRdb's version includes in-frame clones alone and lacks a portion of them. The table includes 100,000 to 150,000 clones, 88% detected once. Source: peripheral blood, taken on day 0 of AZD1222 vaccination. The source is an adult in good health. The CDR3 runs from the conserved cysteine through the conserved F or W. A D gene is named only where the DNA matches it firmly. Some rows mark clone size as missing; the rest say once, few, many or name a class of expanded clone.

j_call: TRBJ2-3
v_call: TRBV28
clone_size: .
d_call: TRBD1
cdr3_aa: CASSLYGTASTDTQYF
cdr3_nt: TGTGCCAGCAGTTTATACGGGACAGCCTCCACAGATACGCAGTATTTT

j_call: TRBJ1-1
v_call: TRBV5-1
clone_size: .
d_call: TRBD1
cdr3_aa: CASSWETGGTEAFF
cdr3_nt: TGCGCCAGCAGCTGGGAGACAGGGGGCACTGAAGCTTTCTTT

j_call: TRBJ1-3
v_call: TRBV5-1
clone_size: .
d_call: .
cdr3_aa: CASGDTSSGNTIYF
cdr3_nt: TGCGCCAGCGGGGACACCAGCTCTGGAAACACCATATATTTT

j_call: TRBJ2-5
v_call: TRBV11-2
clone_size: .
d_call: .
cdr3_aa: CASSLGAREIQETQYF
cdr3_nt: TGTGCCAGCAGCTTAGGGGCCAGGGAAATTCAAGAGACCCAGTACTTC

j_call: TRBJ2-3
v_call: TRBV5-1
clone_size: .
d_call: .
cdr3_aa: CASISGPGSEGTQYF
cdr3_nt: TGCGCCAGCATCTCCGGCCCGGGAAGCGAGGGTACGCAGTATTTT

j_call: TRBJ2-3
v_call: TRBV20-1
clone_size: .
d_call: .
cdr3_aa: CSASIRVTSTDTQYF
cdr3_nt: TGCAGTGCTAGTATCAGGGTTACTAGCACAGATACGCAGTATTTT

j_call: TRBJ1-5
v_call: TRBV5-6
clone_size: .
d_call: .
cdr3_aa: CASSPRGSPNQPQHF
cdr3_nt: TGTGCCAGCAGCCCCAGGGGAAGCCCCAATCAGCCCCAGCATTTT

j_call: TRBJ2-7
v_call: TRBV12-3/TRBV12-4
clone_size: .
d_call: TRBD2
cdr3_aa: CASSSGGVGEQYF
cdr3_nt: TGTGCCAGCAGTTCCGGGGGGGTTGGCGAGCAGTACTTC

j_call: TRBJ1-1
v_call: TRBV27
clone_size: once
d_call: .
cdr3_aa: CASSRGSRNTEAFF
cdr3_nt: TGTGCCAGCAGCCGGGGGAGCAGGAACACTGAAGCTTTCTTT

j_call: TRBJ1-1
v_call: TRBV18
clone_size: .
d_call: .
cdr3_aa: CASSPPNVQNTEAFF
cdr3_nt: TGTGCCAGCTCACCACCGAACGTTCAGAACACTGAAGCTTTCTTT

j_call: TRBJ2-1
v_call: TRBV7-3
clone_size: .
d_call: TRBD2
cdr3_aa: CASSPQSGTSGRRGYNEQFF
cdr3_nt: TGTGCCAGCAGCCCGCAATCCGGGACTAGCGGGAGAAGAGGCTACAATGAGCAGTTCTTC

j_call: TRBJ2-5
v_call: TRBV24-1
clone_size: .
d_call: TRBD2
cdr3_aa: CATSDTGTSGETQYF
cdr3_nt: TGTGCCACCAGTGATACGGGGACTAGCGGAGAGACCCAGTACTTC

j_call: TRBJ1-3
v_call: TRBV10-3
clone_size: .
d_call: .
cdr3_aa: CAISESILSGNTIYF
cdr3_nt: TGTGCCATCAGTGAGTCGATTCTCTCTGGAAACACCATATATTTT

j_call: TRBJ2-3
v_call: TRBV12-3/TRBV12-4
clone_size: .
d_call: TRBD1
cdr3_aa: CASRTGGTDTQYF
cdr3_nt: TGTGCCAGCCGGACAGGGGGGACAGATACGCAGTATTTT

j_call: TRBJ2-7
v_call: TRBV29-1
clone_size: few
d_call: TRBD2
cdr3_aa: CSVEGGPGTSVFYEQYF
cdr3_nt: TGCAGCGTTGAAGGTGGGCCGGGGACTAGCGTCTTCTACGAGCAGTACTTC

j_call: TRBJ2-1
v_call: TRBV12-3/TRBV12-4
clone_size: once
d_call: .
cdr3_aa: CASKSWYEQFF
cdr3_nt: TGTGCCAGCAAGAGCTGGTACGAGCAGTTCTTC

j_call: TRBJ1-5
v_call: TRBV7-8
clone_size: .
d_call: TRBD1
cdr3_aa: CASSFGTGDNQPQHF
cdr3_nt: TGTGCCAGCAGCTTCGGGACAGGAGACAATCAGCCCCAGCATTTT

j_call: TRBJ2-6
v_call: TRBV4-2
clone_size: .
d_call: .
cdr3_aa: CASSQGESGANVPTF
cdr3_nt: TGTGCCAGCAGCCAAGGGGAGTCCGGGGCCAACGTCCCGACTTTC

j_call: TRBJ1-6
v_call: TRBV7-3
clone_size: few
d_call: .
cdr3_aa: CASSPRPQYPLHF
cdr3_nt: TGTGCCAGCAGCCCACGGCCCCAGTACCCCCTCCACTTT

j_call: TRBJ2-4
v_call: TRBV27
clone_size: .
d_call: .
cdr3_aa: CASVSLGGAKNIQYF
cdr3_nt: TGTGCCAGCGTGTCTTTAGGGGGAGCCAAAAACATTCAGTACTTC

j_call: TRBJ2-6
v_call: TRBV5-4
clone_size: .
d_call: .
cdr3_aa: CASSLAGGSGANVLTF
cdr3_nt: TGTGCCAGCAGCTTGGCCGGGGGCTCTGGGGCCAACGTCCTGACTTTC

j_call: TRBJ2-7
v_call: TRBV10-3
clone_size: once
d_call: .
cdr3_aa: CAIGSGSYEQYF
cdr3_nt: TGTGCCATCGGTAGCGGCTCCTACGAGCAGTACTTC

j_call: TRBJ2-3
v_call: TRBV4-1
clone_size: .
d_call: .
cdr3_aa: CASSQQDTQYF
cdr3_nt: TGCGCCAGCAGCCAGCAAGATACGCAGTATTTT

j_call: TRBJ1-5
v_call: TRBV7-2
clone_size: .
d_call: TRBD1
cdr3_aa: CASSLVTQGVKQPQHF
cdr3_nt: TGTGCCAGCAGCTTAGTTACGCAGGGGGTCAAACAGCCCCAGCATTTT

j_call: TRBJ1-1
v_call: TRBV11-3
clone_size: .
d_call: .
cdr3_aa: CASSVDRSNTEAFF
cdr3_nt: TGTGCCAGCAGCGTGGACAGATCGAACACTGAAGCTTTCTTT

j_call: TRBJ2-5
v_call: TRBV9
clone_size: .
d_call: .
cdr3_aa: CASSVRDQGQETQYF
cdr3_nt: TGTGCCAGCAGCGTTAGGGACCAAGGTCAAGAGACCCAGTACTTC

j_call: TRBJ2-7
v_call: TRBV11-2
clone_size: once
d_call: .
cdr3_aa: CASSLARGSYEQYF
cdr3_nt: TGTGCCAGCAGCTTAGCAAGGGGTTCGTACGAGCAGTACTTC

j_call: TRBJ2-3
v_call: TRBV2
clone_size: .
d_call: TRBD2
cdr3_aa: CASNQREGDTQYF
cdr3_nt: TGTGCCAGCAACCAGCGGGAGGGAGATACGCAGTATTTT

j_call: TRBJ2-7
v_call: TRBV27
clone_size: .
d_call: TRBD2
cdr3_aa: CASSLSGLADTYEQYF
cdr3_nt: TGTGCCAGCAGTTTATCGGGACTAGCGGACACCTACGAGCAGTACTTC

j_call: TRBJ2-1
v_call: TRBV7-3
clone_size: .
d_call: .
cdr3_aa: CASSVRDTNNEQFF
cdr3_nt: TGTGCCAGCAGCGTCCGGGACACTAACAATGAGCAGTTCTTC

j_call: TRBJ2-6
v_call: TRBV19
clone_size: .
d_call: TRBD1
cdr3_aa: CASSLLGTGVPGANVLTF
cdr3_nt: TGTGCCAGTAGTCTCCTGGGGACAGGGGTCCCTGGGGCCAACGTCCTGACTTTC

j_call: TRBJ1-1
v_call: TRBV12-3/TRBV12-4
clone_size: .
d_call: .
cdr3_aa: CASSPTGLTEAFF
cdr3_nt: TGTGCCAGCAGCCCTACAGGGCTCACTGAAGCTTTCTTT

j_call: TRBJ1-2
v_call: TRBV5-6
clone_size: .
d_call: .
cdr3_aa: CASSPGTAYGYTF
cdr3_nt: TGTGCCAGCAGCCCGGGGACGGCTTATGGCTACACCTTC

j_call: TRBJ2-3
v_call: TRBV5-6
clone_size: .
d_call: TRBD2
cdr3_aa: CASDGIAGAADTQYF
cdr3_nt: TGTGCCAGCGACGGCATAGCGGGAGCTGCAGATACGCAGTATTTT

j_call: TRBJ2-7
v_call: TRBV4-3
clone_size: .
d_call: .
cdr3_aa: CASSQTASPSYEQYF
cdr3_nt: TGCGCCAGCAGCCAAACAGCCTCCCCCTCCTACGAGCAGTACTTC

j_call: TRBJ1-1
v_call: TRBV6-2/TRBV6-3
clone_size: .
d_call: .
cdr3_aa: CASSYPLTGLNTEAFF
cdr3_nt: TGTGCCAGCAGTTATCCCCTCACAGGGCTGAACACTGAAGCTTTCTTT

j_call: TRBJ2-7
v_call: TRBV29-1
clone_size: .
d_call: TRBD1
cdr3_aa: CSVRTGNYEQYF
cdr3_nt: TGCAGCGTCAGGACAGGGAACTACGAGCAGTACTTC

j_call: TRBJ1-5
v_call: TRBV4-2
clone_size: once
d_call: .
cdr3_aa: CASSQDRGRNQPQHF
cdr3_nt: TGTGCCAGCAGCCAAGATAGGGGCCGCAATCAGCCCCAGCATTTT

j_call: TRBJ1-6
v_call: TRBV13
clone_size: .
d_call: .
cdr3_aa: CASSLGDRYNSPLHF
cdr3_nt: TGTGCCAGCAGCTTAGGAGACAGATATAATTCACCCCTCCACTTT

j_call: TRBJ2-2
v_call: TRBV5-1
clone_size: .
d_call: TRBD1
cdr3_aa: CASSLAPTGGEELFF
cdr3_nt: TGCGCCAGCAGCTTGGCTCCGACAGGGGGAGAGGAGCTGTTTTTT

j_call: TRBJ2-7
v_call: TRBV27
clone_size: .
d_call: .
cdr3_aa: CASSPMREIREQYF
cdr3_nt: TGTGCCAGCAGTCCCATGAGGGAGATACGCGAGCAGTACTTC

j_call: TRBJ2-1
v_call: TRBV30
clone_size: .
d_call: .
cdr3_aa: CAWSVGAGHNEQFF
cdr3_nt: TGTGCCTGGAGTGTAGGGGCAGGGCACAATGAGCAGTTCTTC

j_call: TRBJ2-1
v_call: TRBV9
clone_size: .
d_call: TRBD2
cdr3_aa: CASSVLREGPHNEQFF
cdr3_nt: TGTGCCAGCAGCGTACTTCGGGAGGGCCCCCACAATGAGCAGTTCTTC

j_call: TRBJ1-6
v_call: TRBV20-1
clone_size: .
d_call: .
cdr3_aa: CSARSDRLLHF
cdr3_nt: TGCAGTGCTAGATCTGACAGGCTGCTCCACTTT

j_call: TRBJ1-4
v_call: TRBV11-2
clone_size: .
d_call: TRBD1
cdr3_aa: CASSEGDRGINEKLFF
cdr3_nt: TGTGCCAGCAGCGAGGGGGACAGAGGAATTAATGAAAAACTGTTTTTT

j_call: TRBJ2-7
v_call: TRBV30
clone_size: .
d_call: TRBD1
cdr3_aa: CAWRGQGAYEQYF
cdr3_nt: TGTGCCTGGAGAGGGCAGGGGGCCTACGAGCAGTACTTC

j_call: TRBJ1-5
v_call: TRBV5-8
clone_size: .
d_call: .
cdr3_aa: CASSLGTSWVQPQHF
cdr3_nt: TGTGCCAGCAGCTTGGGCACCTCATGGGTTCAGCCCCAGCATTTT

j_call: TRBJ1-5
v_call: TRBV24-1
clone_size: medium-sized
d_call: .
cdr3_aa: CATSDRFQPQHF
cdr3_nt: TGTGCCACCAGTGACCGATTCCAGCCCCAGCATTTT

j_call: TRBJ2-7
v_call: TRBV28
clone_size: .
d_call: TRBD1
cdr3_aa: CASSSYRPDRLLTYEQYF
cdr3_nt: TGTGCCAGCAGTTCCTACCGCCCGGACAGGTTATTAACCTACGAGCAGTACTTC

j_call: TRBJ1-6
v_call: TRBV6-5
clone_size: once
d_call: .
cdr3_aa: CASSLRYLYNSPLHF
cdr3_nt: TGTGCCAGCAGTCTACGATACTTATATAATTCACCCCTCCACTTT

j_call: TRBJ1-1
v_call: TRBV7-9
clone_size: .
d_call: .
cdr3_aa: CASSLERRNTEAFF
cdr3_nt: TGTGCCAGCAGCTTAGAGCGCAGGAACACTGAAGCTTTCTTT

j_call: TRBJ2-1
v_call: TRBV18
clone_size: .
d_call: .
cdr3_aa: CASSLPGQGEQFF
cdr3_nt: TGTGCCAGCTCGCTCCCGGGGCAAGGTGAGCAGTTCTTC

j_call: TRBJ1-2
v_call: TRBV4-3
clone_size: .
d_call: TRBD1
cdr3_aa: CASSHQTGDGYTF
cdr3_nt: TGCGCCAGCAGCCACCAGACAGGGGATGGCTACACCTTC

j_call: TRBJ1-6
v_call: TRBV6-2/TRBV6-3
clone_size: .
d_call: TRBD1
cdr3_aa: CASSYSPDRGNSPLHF
cdr3_nt: TGTGCCAGCAGTTACTCGCCGGACAGGGGTAATTCACCCCTCCACTTT

j_call: TRBJ1-5
v_call: TRBV28
clone_size: once
d_call: .
cdr3_aa: CASSSRLEQPQHF
cdr3_nt: TGTGCCAGCAGTTCCAGGTTGGAACAGCCCCAGCATTTT

j_call: TRBJ2-3
v_call: TRBV4-3
clone_size: .
d_call: .
cdr3_aa: CASSQDTVIRAGAPRSTDTQYF
cdr3_nt: TGCGCCAGCAGCCAAGATACTGTGATTAGGGCGGGGGCCCCTCGGAGCACAGATACGCAGTATTTT

j_call: TRBJ1-2
v_call: TRBV18
clone_size: .
d_call: .
cdr3_aa: CASSPQTDGYTF
cdr3_nt: TGTGCCAGCTCACCCCAAACCGATGGCTACACCTTC

j_call: TRBJ2-5
v_call: TRBV7-2
clone_size: few
d_call: TRBD1
cdr3_aa: CASSQGTGGRETQYF
cdr3_nt: TGTGCCAGCAGCCAGGGGACAGGGGGACGAGAGACCCAGTACTTC

j_call: TRBJ1-2
v_call: TRBV18
clone_size: once
d_call: .
cdr3_aa: CASSPNTEVGYTF
cdr3_nt: TGTGCCAGCTCACCAAATACGGAGGTTGGCTACACCTTC

j_call: TRBJ1-5
v_call: TRBV24-1
clone_size: .
d_call: .
cdr3_aa: CATSDWSEQPQHF
cdr3_nt: TGTGCCACCAGTGATTGGTCTGAGCAGCCCCAGCATTTT